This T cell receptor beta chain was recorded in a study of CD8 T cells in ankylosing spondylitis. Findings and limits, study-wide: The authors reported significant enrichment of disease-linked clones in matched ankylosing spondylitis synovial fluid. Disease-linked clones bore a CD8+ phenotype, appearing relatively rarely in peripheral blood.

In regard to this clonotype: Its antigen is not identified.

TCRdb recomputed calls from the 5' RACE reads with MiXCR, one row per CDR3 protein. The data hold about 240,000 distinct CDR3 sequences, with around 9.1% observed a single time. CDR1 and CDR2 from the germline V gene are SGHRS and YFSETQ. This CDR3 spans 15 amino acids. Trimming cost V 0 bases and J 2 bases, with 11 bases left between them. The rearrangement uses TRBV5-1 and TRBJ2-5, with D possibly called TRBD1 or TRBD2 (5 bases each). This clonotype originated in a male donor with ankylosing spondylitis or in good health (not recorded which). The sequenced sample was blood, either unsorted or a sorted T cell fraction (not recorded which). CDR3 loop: CASSLGGTGQETQYF. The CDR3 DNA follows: TGCGCCAGCAGCTTGGGTGGGACCGGACAAGAGACCCAGTACTTC.